This entry lists 26 T cell receptor beta chains sequenced from one sample in a study of memory CD4+ T cells and cytomegalovirus serostatus. The sort gate was single viable CD3+CD4+CD8-CD45RO+ cells for memory CD4+ T cells. Repertoires were generated with immunoSEQ multiplex PCR, while TCRdb's copy carries only in-frame clones and drops some. This repertoire shows approximately 56,000 clones, about 80% found once; its top ten account for 0.4%. The sample comprised memory CD4+ T cells from blood. Receptors originate from an adult in good health and CMV-seronegative.

J is TRBJ1-6 and V is TRBV7-2; possibly TRBD1 for D (5 bases). Trimming removed 5 bases at V and 0 bases at J, with 8 bases between. The CDR3 covers 15 residues. The V gene's germline CDR1 is SGHTA and CDR2 FQGNSA. The CDR3 nucleotides are TGTGCCAGCAGCGTCGGACACTCCTATAATTCACCCCTCCACTTT. Its translation is CASSVGHSYNSPLHF.

The J gene is TRBJ2-5, the V gene TRBV28; D remains unclear. In germline, CDR1 is MDHEN, CDR2 SYDVKM. The germline V and J ends were trimmed by 2 bases and 3 bases, with 13 bases remaining between them. The length of the CDR3 is 15 residues. The CDR3 sequence is CASSLGLGLEETQYF. Written as DNA, the CDR3 is TGTGCCAGCAGTTTAGGGCTAGGGTTAGAAGAGACCCAGTACTTC. Full variable domain (missing parts from reference TRBV28 and TRBJ2-5): DVKVTQSSRYLVKRTGEKVFLECVQDMDHENMFWYRQDPGLGLRLIYFSYDVKMKEKGDIPEGYSVSREKKERFSLILESASTNQTSMYLCASSLGLGLEETQYFGPGTRLLVL.

The J gene is TRBJ1-1, the V gene TRBV5-6; possible D gene TRBD1, 5 bases. The CDR3 has 16 residues. Trimming cost V 0 bases and J 1 base, with 13 bases left between them. Germline V CDR1 and CDR2: SGHDT, YYEEEE. Here the CDR3 DNA reads TGTGCCAGCAGCTTGGACGGCAGGGTAAAGAACACTGAAGCTTTCTTT. It encodes CASSLDGRVKNTEAFF.

Only one count was recorded for this clone. This sequence joins TRBV2 and TRBJ1-2; 7 bases agree with TRBD1. CDR1 and CDR2 (germline): SNHLY, FYNNEI. V shed 2 bases and J 5 bases; nucleotides not matched to a gene: 8. The CDR3 covers 15 residues. CDR3 sequence (DNA): TGTGCCAGCAGTGAAAGGAGGGACAGTGCATATGGCTACACCTTC. This sequence encodes CASSERRDSAYGYTF.

The CDR3 loop reads CASSPSGSNSQQYF. The DNA for the CDR3 is TGTGCCAGCAGTCCATCGGGCAGCAATTCACAGCAGTACTTC. The J gene is TRBJ2-7, the V gene TRBV28; no firm D call. This CDR3 is built from 14 residues. CDR1 MDHEN and CDR2 SYDVKM come from the germline V gene. V was cut by 5 bases and J by 8 bases, with 19 bases left in between.

The V and J genes are TRBV7-9 and TRBJ1-5, with 7 bases that match TRBD1. After removal of 5 bases from V and 3 bases from J, the junction contained 10 bases not matched to a gene. CDR1 and CDR2 (germline): SEHNR, FQNEAQ (reference sequence). CDR3 size: 16 residues. Here the CDR3 reads CASSSGQVVSNQPQHF. CDR3 DNA sequence: TGTGCCAGCAGCAGCGGACAGGTGGTATCCAATCAGCCCCAGCATTTT.

The chain joins TRBV6-5 to TRBJ1-2, with D perhaps TRBD1 (5 bases). CDR3 length equals 15 residues. V gave up 4 bases and J gave up 4 bases, with 16 bases separating them. CDR1 is MNHEY, CDR2 SVGAGI, per germline. Written as DNA, the CDR3 is TGTGCCAGCAGTTCCCTAGAATACGGGGGCTATGGCTACACCTTC. It specifies CASSSLEYGGYGYTF.

This clone appeared a few times. V gene TRBV21-1 combines with J gene TRBJ2-5. TRBV21-1 is classified as a pseudogene. The CDR3 length is 16 residues. CDR3 in amino acids: CASSKNLTGRQETQYF. The CDR3 nucleotides are TGTGCCAGCAGCAAAAACCTTACAGGGAGGCAAGAGACCCAGTACTTC.

The CDR3 DNA follows: TGCGCCAGCAGCCAAGTAGTCAACTATGGCTACACCTTC. Translated: CASSQVVNYGYTF. The V and J genes are TRBV4-1 and TRBJ1-2; no definite D call. V lost 1 base, J lost 2 bases, and 5 bases lay in between. The CDR3 runs to 13 residues. From germline, CDR1 is MGHRA and CDR2 YSYEKL.

The rearrangement uses TRBV19 and TRBJ2-1; D possibly matches TRBD1 or TRBD2 (6 bases each). The CDR3 spans 17 residues. Deletions cut 5 bases from V and 2 bases from J, with 19 bases between. Germline CDR1 LNHDA, CDR2 SQIVND (reference sequence). The CDR3 DNA sequence: TGTGCCAGTAGTGACCCCCGGGGGCGCGGGGCCTACAATGAGCAGTTCTTC. It encodes CASSDPRGRGAYNEQFF.

The genes are TRBV18 and TRBJ1-2; TRBD1 might be the D (6 bases). Per germline, CDR1 KGHSH and CDR2 LQKENI. The CDR3 consists of 15 residues. V lost 6 bases to trimming and J lost 3 bases, with 17 bases between them. CDR3 nucleotides: TGTGCCAGCTCCCAAACCCAAACAGGGTACTATGGCTACACCTTC. It codes for CASSQTQTGYYGYTF.

The gene calls are TRBV27 and TRBJ1-2, with 9 positions matching TRBD1. The germline V gene encodes CDR1 MNHEY and CDR2 SMNVEV (reference sequence). V shed 5 bases, J shed 5 bases, and the junction held 9 bases outside the gene matches. CDR3 size: 15 residues. In nucleotides, the CDR3 is TGTGCCAGCAGTCTCACCGGGACAGGGACGTATGGCTACACCTTC. It codes for CASSLTGTGTYGYTF.

The chain combines TRBV6-7 with TRBJ1-6, with a possible D match to TRBD1 (5 bases). TRBV6-7 is assigned to the ORF class and has an uncertain function. The ends were cut back, 1 base at V and 11 bases at J, with 12 bases in the middle. This CDR3 spans 14 amino acids. The CDR3 loop reads CASSYWTLYTPLHF. In DNA form, the CDR3 reads TGTGCCAGCAGTTACTGGACACTCTACACACCCCTCCACTTT.

The chain has TRBV28 and TRBJ1-2; 10 bases are a match to TRBD1. Unmatched junction bases numbered 5, after V lost 3 bases and J lost 4 bases. This CDR3 has 15 residues. Looked up from germline, CDR1 is MDHEN and CDR2 is SYDVKM. The chain's CDR3 is CASSLGQGIAYGYTF. In DNA form, the CDR3 reads TGTGCCAGCAGTTTGGGACAGGGGATAGCCTATGGCTACACCTTC.

This clone was recorded a few times. The J gene is TRBJ1-2, the V gene TRBV7-8; D may be TRBD1 (6 bases). V dropped 0 bases and J dropped 2 bases, with 7 bases sitting between them. The germline V gene encodes CDR1 SGHVS and CDR2 FQNEAQ. CDR3 size: 14 residues. CDR3 sequence: CASSLAGTNYGYTF. In nucleotides, the CDR3 is TGTGCCAGCAGCTTAGCCGGGACAAACTATGGCTACACCTTC.

J is TRBJ1-2 and V is TRBV20-1; D uncertain. From germline, CDR1 is DFQATT and CDR2 SNEGSKA (reference sequence). The CDR3 is 11 residues long. Between the trimmed V and J ends, which lost 6 bases and 8 bases, there was a span of 13 bases. The CDR3 is CSARTQAGYTF. CDR3 DNA sequence: TGCAGTGCCAGGACCCAGGCGGGCTACACCTTC.

The CDR3 DNA follows: TGTGCCAGCAGAGGGACAGTCTTTTACGAGCAGTACTTC. Its translation: CASRGTVFYEQYF. V gene TRBV6-6 combines with J gene TRBJ2-7; 7 nucleotides align to TRBD1. Germline lookup yields CDR1 MNHNY and CDR2 SVGAGI (reference sequence). V dropped 6 bases and J dropped 4; count of bases not matched to a gene: 6. CDR3 length: 13 amino acids.

J is TRBJ2-5 and V is TRBV5-5; either TRBD1 or TRBD2 may fit D (6 bases each). Germline V gene lookup returns CDR1 SGHKS and CDR2 YYEKEE (reference sequence). The V gene lost 0 bases and the J gene lost 5 bases, with 20 bases spanning the gap. The CDR3 is made up of 17 amino acids. CDR3 nucleotides: TGTGCCAGCAGCTTGGTAGGGGGGCAGTCCCGGGGGGAGACCCAGTACTTC. Translation gives CASSLVGGQSRGETQYF.

A single count supports this clone. The V and J genes are TRBV7-8 and TRBJ2-5; no clear D gene. The V gene lost 2 bases and the J gene lost 2 bases, with 6 bases spanning the gap. The CDR3 loop spans 13 amino acids. From germline, CDR1 is SGHVS and CDR2 FQNEAQ. Written as DNA, the CDR3 is TGTGCCAGCAGCTTATCCAATCAAGAGACCCAGTACTTC. Its translation is CASSLSNQETQYF.

This clone came up once. The J gene is TRBJ2-4, the V gene TRBV5-1; D tentatively fits TRBD1 or TRBD2 (5 bases each). The CDR3 has 13 amino acids. Trimming pared 0 bases from V and 8 bases from J, leaving 9 bases between. The germline V gene has CDR1 SGHRS and CDR2 YFSETQ. Written as DNA, the CDR3 is TGCGCCAGCAGCTTGGGGGGGTTTGACATTCAGTACTTC. Translating gives CASSLGGFDIQYF.

The chain combines TRBV7-2 with TRBJ1-6; TRBD1 agrees at 9 bases. There are 15 residues in the CDR3. Germline V gene lookup returns CDR1 SGHTA and CDR2 FQGNSA. J lost 10 bases, V lost 5 bases, and 9 bases had no gene match. The CDR3 nucleotides are TGTGCCAGCAGCAGGTTTTGGACAGGGGACTCACCCCTCCACTTT. Protein: CASSRFWTGDSPLHF. Variable domain in full (rest from reference TRBV7-2 and TRBJ1-6): GAGVSQSPSNKVTEKGKDVELRCDPISGHTALYWYRQSLGQGLEFLIYFQGNSAPDKSGLPSDRFSAERTGGSVSTLTIQRTQQEDSAVYLCASSRFWTGDSPLHFGNGTRLTVT.

The rearrangement joins TRBV5-6 to TRBJ2-7; TRBD1 or TRBD2 may be the D gene (5 bases each). With 4 bases removed from V and 1 base from J, the gap between germline ends came to 12 bases. Germline V lookup: CDR1 SGHDT, CDR2 YYEEEE. CDR3 size: 14 residues. CDR3 amino acids: CASSAGQGSYEQYF. CDR3 DNA: TGTGCCAGCAGCGCGGGCCAGGGATCCTACGAGCAGTACTTC. Complete variable domain (other parts from reference TRBV5-6 and TRBJ2-7): DAGVTQSPTHLIKTRGQQVTLRCSPKSGHDTVSWYQQALGQGPQFIFQYYEEEERQRGNFPDRFSGHQFPNYSSELNVNALLLGDSALYLCASSAGQGSYEQYFGPGTRLTVT.

The sample holds a few counts of this clone. V and J are TRBV5-6 and TRBJ1-5; D is ambiguous. V was trimmed by 1 base and J by 2 bases, leaving 4 bases between them. This CDR3 region has 13 residues. Germline loops: CDR1 SGHDT, CDR2 YYEEEE. This CDR3 is CASSLFGNQPQHF. The CDR3 DNA reads as TGTGCCAGCAGCTTGTTCGGCAATCAGCCCCAGCATTTT.

The gene calls are TRBV19 and TRBJ2-1; no reliable D call. The CDR3 loop spans 11 amino acids. The ends were cut back, 7 bases at V and 8 bases at J, with 9 bases in the middle. CDR1 is LNHDA and CDR2 is SQIVND in the germline V gene (reference sequence). CDR3 region: CASTTAYEQFF. As DNA, the CDR3 is TGTGCCAGTACTACAGCCTATGAGCAGTTCTTC.

The CDR3 DNA sequence: TGTGCCATCAGTGATAGTAGGAACAATCAGCCCCAGCATTTT. Protein sequence: CAISDSRNNQPQHF. This chain uses TRBV10-3 with TRBJ1-5; D not resolved. The CDR3 runs to 14 residues. The V gene's germline CDR1 is ENHRY and CDR2 SYGVKD. The germline V and J ends were trimmed by 3 bases and 3 bases, with 9 bases remaining between them.

This clone showed up just a few times. CDR3 DNA: TGTGCCAGCAGCTTGTTGGCTGAGCAGTTCTTC. As protein: CASSLLAEQFF. The V gene is TRBV5-6, the J gene TRBJ2-1; unclear D gene. Germline CDR1 is SGHDT and CDR2 is YYEEEE. The CDR3 is 11 residues long. The V end lost 1 base, the J end lost 9 bases, and 5 bases lay between the germline ends.